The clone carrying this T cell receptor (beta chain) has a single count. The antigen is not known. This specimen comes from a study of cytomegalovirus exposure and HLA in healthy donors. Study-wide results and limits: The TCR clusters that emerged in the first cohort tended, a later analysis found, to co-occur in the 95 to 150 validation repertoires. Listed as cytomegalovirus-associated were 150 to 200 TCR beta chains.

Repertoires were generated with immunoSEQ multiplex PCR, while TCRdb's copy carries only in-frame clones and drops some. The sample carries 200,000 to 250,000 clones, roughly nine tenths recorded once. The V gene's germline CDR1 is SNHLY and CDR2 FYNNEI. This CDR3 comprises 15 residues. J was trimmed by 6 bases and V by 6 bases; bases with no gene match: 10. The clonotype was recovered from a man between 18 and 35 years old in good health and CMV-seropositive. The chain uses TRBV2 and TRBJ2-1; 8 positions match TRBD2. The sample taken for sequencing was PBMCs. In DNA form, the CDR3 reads TGTGCCAGCAGCGGTCTGAGCGGGGGCGGCAATGAGCAGTTCTTC. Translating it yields CASSGLSGGGNEQFF. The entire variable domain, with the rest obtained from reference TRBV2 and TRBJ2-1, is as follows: EPEVTQTPSHQVTQMGQEVILRCVPISNHLYFYWYRQILGQKVEFLVSFYNNEISEKSEIFDDQFSVERPDGSNFTLKIRSTKLEDSAMYFCASSGLSGGGNEQFFGPGTRLTVL.